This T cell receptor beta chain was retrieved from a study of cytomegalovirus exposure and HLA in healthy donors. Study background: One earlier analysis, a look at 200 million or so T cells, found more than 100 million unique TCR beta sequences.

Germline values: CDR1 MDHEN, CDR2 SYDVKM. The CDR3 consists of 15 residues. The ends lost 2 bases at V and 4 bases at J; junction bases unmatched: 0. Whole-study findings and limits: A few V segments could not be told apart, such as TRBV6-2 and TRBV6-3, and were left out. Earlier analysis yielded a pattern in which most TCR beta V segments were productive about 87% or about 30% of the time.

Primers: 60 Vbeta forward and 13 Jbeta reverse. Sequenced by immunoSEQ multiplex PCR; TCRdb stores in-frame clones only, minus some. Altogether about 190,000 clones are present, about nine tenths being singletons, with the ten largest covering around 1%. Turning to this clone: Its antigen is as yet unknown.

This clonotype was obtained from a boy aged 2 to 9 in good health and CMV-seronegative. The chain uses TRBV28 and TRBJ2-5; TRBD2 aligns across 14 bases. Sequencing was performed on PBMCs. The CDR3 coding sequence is TGTGCCAGCAGTTTAGGGACTAGCGGGAGAGAGACCCAGTACTTC. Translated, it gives CASSLGTSGRETQYF.